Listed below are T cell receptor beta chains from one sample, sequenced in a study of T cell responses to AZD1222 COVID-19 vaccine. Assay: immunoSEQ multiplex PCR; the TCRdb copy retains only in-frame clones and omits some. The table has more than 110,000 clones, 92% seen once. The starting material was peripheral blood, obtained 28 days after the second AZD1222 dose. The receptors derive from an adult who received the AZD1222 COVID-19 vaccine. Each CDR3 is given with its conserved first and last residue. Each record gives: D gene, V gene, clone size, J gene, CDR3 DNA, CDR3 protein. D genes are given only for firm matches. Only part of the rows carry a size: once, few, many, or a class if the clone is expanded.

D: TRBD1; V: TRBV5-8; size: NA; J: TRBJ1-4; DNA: TGTGCCAGCAGCTTTTGGGACAGGAGTGAAAAACTGTTTTTT; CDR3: CASSFWDRSEKLFF
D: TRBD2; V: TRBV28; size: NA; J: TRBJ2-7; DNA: TGTGCCAGCAAACTAGCGGGAGGTATGTACGAGCAGTACTTC; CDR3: CASKLAGGMYEQYF
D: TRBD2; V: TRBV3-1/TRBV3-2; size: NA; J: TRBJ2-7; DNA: TGTGCCAGCAGCCAAGGGACTAGCGGGCGTGGGTACGAGCAGTACTTC; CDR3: CASSQGTSGRGYEQYF
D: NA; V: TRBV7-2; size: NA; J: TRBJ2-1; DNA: TGTGCCGGGGGGACTCACCTGGGCAATGAGCAGTTCTTC; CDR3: CAGGTHLGNEQFF
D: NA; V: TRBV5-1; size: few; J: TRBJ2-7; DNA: TGCGCCAGCACCCTCTTCCAGGGGCCCTACGAGCAGTACTTC; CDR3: CASTLFQGPYEQYF
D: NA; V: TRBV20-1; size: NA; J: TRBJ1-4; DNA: TGCAGTGCTGGGGATGAAAAACTGTTTTTT; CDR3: CSAGDEKLFF
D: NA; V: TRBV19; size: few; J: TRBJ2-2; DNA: TGTGCCAGTAGTATAGGGTCCGGTACCGGGGAGCTGTTTTTT; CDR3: CASSIGSGTGELFF
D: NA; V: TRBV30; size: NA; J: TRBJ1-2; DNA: TGTGCCTGGAGTACGGGACCGAACTATGGCTACACCTTC; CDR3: CAWSTGPNYGYTF
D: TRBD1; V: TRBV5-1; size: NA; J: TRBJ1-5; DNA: TGCGCCAGCAGCACCGGGACAGGGGACAATCAGCCCCAGCATTTT; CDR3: CASSTGTGDNQPQHF
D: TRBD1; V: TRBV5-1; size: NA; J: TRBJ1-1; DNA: TGCGCCAGCGCGACAGGGGGGAGCTTCACTGAAGCTTTCTTT; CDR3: CASATGGSFTEAFF
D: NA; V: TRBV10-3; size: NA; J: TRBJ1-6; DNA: TGTGCCATCAGGGAAGGCACCAGCTCCTATAATTCACCCCTCCACTTT; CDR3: CAIREGTSSYNSPLHF
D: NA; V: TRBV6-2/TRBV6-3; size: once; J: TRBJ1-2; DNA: TGTGCCAGCAGCCAACTTCCGGGACGGGTCCCAGATGGCTACACCTTC; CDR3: CASSQLPGRVPDGYTF
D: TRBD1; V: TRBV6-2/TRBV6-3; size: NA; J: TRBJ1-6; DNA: TGTGCCAGCAGCCACCTCGGACAGGGGCCCTCACCCCTCCACTTT; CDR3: CASSHLGQGPSPLHF
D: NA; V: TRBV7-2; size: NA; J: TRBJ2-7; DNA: TGTGCCAGCAGCTTAAGGGGGAACGAGCAGTACTTC; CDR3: CASSLRGNEQYF
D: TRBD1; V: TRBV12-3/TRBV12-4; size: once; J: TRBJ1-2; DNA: TGTGCCAGCAGTTTTCGGACAGGGTATGGCTACACCTTC; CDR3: CASSFRTGYGYTF
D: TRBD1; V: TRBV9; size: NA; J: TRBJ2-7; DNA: TGTGCCAGCAGCCAGGGGGACTACGAGCAGTACTTC; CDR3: CASSQGDYEQYF
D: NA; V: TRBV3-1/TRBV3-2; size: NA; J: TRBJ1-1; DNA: TGTGCCAGCAGCATAGGGCAGTGGGATGAAGCTTTCTTT; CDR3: CASSIGQWDEAFF
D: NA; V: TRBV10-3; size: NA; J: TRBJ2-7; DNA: TGTGCCATCGGGACAATCACTACGAGGGAGCAGTACTTC; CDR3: CAIGTITTREQYF
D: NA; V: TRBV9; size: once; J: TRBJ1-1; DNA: TGTGCCAGCAGCGTATCCCCCGTAGGGATGAACACTGAAGCTTTCTTT; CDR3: CASSVSPVGMNTEAFF
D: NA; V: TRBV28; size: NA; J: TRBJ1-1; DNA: TGTGCCAGCAGTCTACCTCATCTGAACACTGAAGCTTTCTTT; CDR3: CASSLPHLNTEAFF
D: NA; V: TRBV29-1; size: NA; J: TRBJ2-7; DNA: TGCAGCGTTGAACTCTTTTACGAGCAGTACTTC; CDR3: CSVELFYEQYF
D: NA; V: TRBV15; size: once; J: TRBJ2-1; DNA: TGTGCCATCTCCGGACTTAGAGGCAATGAGCAGTTCTTC; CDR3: CAISGLRGNEQFF
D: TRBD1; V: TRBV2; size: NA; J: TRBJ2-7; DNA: TGTGCCAGCAGCGCCCAGGGGGCAACCTACGAGCAGTACTTC; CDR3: CASSAQGATYEQYF
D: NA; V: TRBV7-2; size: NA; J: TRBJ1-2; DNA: TGTGCCAGCGGCCTTTTGGCGGGCCGATTGGGCTACACCTTC; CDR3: CASGLLAGRLGYTF
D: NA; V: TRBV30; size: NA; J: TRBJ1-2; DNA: TGTGCCTGGAGTACCGGGTATGGCTACACCTTC; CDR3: CAWSTGYGYTF
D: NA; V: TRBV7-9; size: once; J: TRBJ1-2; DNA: TGTGCCAGCAGCCTAACTGGGGATTCCTATGGCTACACCTTC; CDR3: CASSLTGDSYGYTF
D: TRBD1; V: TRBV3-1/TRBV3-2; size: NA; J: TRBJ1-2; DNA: TGTGCCAGCAGCCAAGATTTCGGGACAGGGTATGGCTACACCTTC; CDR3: CASSQDFGTGYGYTF
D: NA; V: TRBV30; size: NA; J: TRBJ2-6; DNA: TGTGCCTGGAGGAGAGGGGCCGGGGCCAACGTCCTGACTTTC; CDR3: CAWRRGAGANVLTF
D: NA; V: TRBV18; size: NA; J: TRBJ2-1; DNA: TGTGCCAGCTCACGGCCAGGGAGCTCCTACAATGAGCAGTTCTTC; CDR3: CASSRPGSSYNEQFF
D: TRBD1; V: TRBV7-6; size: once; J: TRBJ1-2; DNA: TGTGCCAGCAGCTTAGCTACAGGGGGATTTAGTGGCTACACCTTC; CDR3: CASSLATGGFSGYTF
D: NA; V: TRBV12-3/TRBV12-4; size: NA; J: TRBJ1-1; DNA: TGTGCCAGCAGTCTCCAGGGAACGGCTTTCTTT; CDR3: CASSLQGTAFF
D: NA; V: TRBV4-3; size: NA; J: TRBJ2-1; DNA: TGCGCCAGCAGCCAAGGTGAAGGAGGTGAGCAGTTCTTC; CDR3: CASSQGEGGEQFF
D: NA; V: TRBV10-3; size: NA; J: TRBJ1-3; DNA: TGTGCCATCAGTGAGGGTCCGCGGGAAAACACCATATATTTT; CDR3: CAISEGPRENTIYF
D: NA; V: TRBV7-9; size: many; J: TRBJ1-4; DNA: TGTGCCAGCAGAGCGTCCAGGGCAGGCGGCGAAAAACTGTTTTTT; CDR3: CASRASRAGGEKLFF
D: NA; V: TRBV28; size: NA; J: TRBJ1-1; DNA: TGTGCCAGCAGCCCCCCGGAAACTGAAGCTTTCTTT; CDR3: CASSPPETEAFF
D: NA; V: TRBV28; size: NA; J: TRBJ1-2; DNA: TGTGCCAGCAGCGAAGGGGCTGCCCGACGCTACACCTTC; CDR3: CASSEGAARRYTF
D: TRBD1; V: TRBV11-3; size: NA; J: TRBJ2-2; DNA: TGTGCCAGCAGCTACAGGGGGACGGGGGAGCTGTTTTTT; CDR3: CASSYRGTGELFF
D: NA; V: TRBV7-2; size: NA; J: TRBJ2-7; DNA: TGTGCCAGCAGCTTCTCGCTAGCTGCGACCTCCTACGAGCAGTACTTC; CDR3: CASSFSLAATSYEQYF
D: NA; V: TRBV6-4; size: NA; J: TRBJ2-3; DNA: TGTGCCAGCAGTGACGAATCAGATACGCAGTATTTT; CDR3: CASSDESDTQYF
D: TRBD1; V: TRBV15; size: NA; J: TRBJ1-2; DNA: TGTGCCACCAGCAGATCAGGACAGGACTATGGCTACACCTTC; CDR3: CATSRSGQDYGYTF
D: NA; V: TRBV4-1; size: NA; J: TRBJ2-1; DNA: TGCGCCAGCAGCCACCTGGGACTGGCGGGAAAAGGCTCCTACAATGAGCAGTTCTTC; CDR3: CASSHLGLAGKGSYNEQFF
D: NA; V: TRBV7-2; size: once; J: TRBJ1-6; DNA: TGTGCCAGCAGAGACGGGGGGGGAACTGATTCACCCCTCCACTTT; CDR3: CASRDGGGTDSPLHF
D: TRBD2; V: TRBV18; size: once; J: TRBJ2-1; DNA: TGTGCCAGCTCACGGACTAGCGGGGGCACCTACAATGAGCAGTTCTTC; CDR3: CASSRTSGGTYNEQFF
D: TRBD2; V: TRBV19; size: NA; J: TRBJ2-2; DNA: TGTGCCAGTAGTCCTTGGGGGGAGGGAGCCGGGGAGCTGTTTTTT; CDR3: CASSPWGEGAGELFF
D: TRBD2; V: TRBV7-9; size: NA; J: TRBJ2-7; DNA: TGTGCCAGCAGCTTCGTTCGGGAGGGCTACGAGCAGTACTTC; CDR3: CASSFVREGYEQYF
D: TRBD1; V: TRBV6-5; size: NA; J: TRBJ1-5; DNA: TGTGCCAGCAGTTCCCAGGGGGGCCCAGATCAGCCCCAGCATTTT; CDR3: CASSSQGGPDQPQHF
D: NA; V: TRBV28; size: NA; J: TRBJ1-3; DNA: TGTGCCAGCAGTTTTTCTAAGCGGCTCGGAAACACCATATATTTT; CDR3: CASSFSKRLGNTIYF